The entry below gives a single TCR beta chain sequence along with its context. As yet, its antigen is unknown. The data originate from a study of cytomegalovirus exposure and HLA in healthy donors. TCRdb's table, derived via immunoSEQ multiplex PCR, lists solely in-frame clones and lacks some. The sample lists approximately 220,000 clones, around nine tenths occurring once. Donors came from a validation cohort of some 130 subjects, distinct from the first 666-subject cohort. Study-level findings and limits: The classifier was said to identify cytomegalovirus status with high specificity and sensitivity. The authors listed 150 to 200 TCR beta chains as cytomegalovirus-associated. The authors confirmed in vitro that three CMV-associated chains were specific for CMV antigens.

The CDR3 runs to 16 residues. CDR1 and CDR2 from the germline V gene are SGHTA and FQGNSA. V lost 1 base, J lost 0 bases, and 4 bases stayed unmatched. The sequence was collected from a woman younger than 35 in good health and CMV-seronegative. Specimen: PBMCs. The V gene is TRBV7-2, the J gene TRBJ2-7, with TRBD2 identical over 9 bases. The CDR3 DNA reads TGTGCCAGCAGCTTAGTTAGCGGGGGAAGCTCCTACGAGCAGTACTTC. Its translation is CASSLVSGGSSYEQYF. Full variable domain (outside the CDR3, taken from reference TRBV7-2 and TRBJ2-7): GAGVSQSPSNKVTEKGKDVELRCDPISGHTALYWYRQSLGQGLEFLIYFQGNSAPDKSGLPSDRFSAERTGGSVSTLTIQRTQQEDSAVYLCASSLVSGGSSYEQYFGPGTRLTVT.